The present TCR beta chain was sequenced within a study of cytomegalovirus exposure and HLA in healthy donors. Germline-derived CDR1 and CDR2 are MNHNY and SVGAGI (reference sequence). This CDR3 is built from 14 residues. The trim removed 5 bases at V and 4 bases at J, leaving 5 bases unmatched. Researchers ran the PCR with 60 Vbeta and 13 Jbeta primers. Per the original methods: Later analysis identified 88 million or so unique TCR beta chains, 8.5 million to 13 million shared. Here immunoSEQ multiplex PCR was the method, and the copy in TCRdb shows in-frame clones only, minus some. The D gene and trimming were derived from the DNA, and the V and J assignments and clone size from that table. The table records some 90,000 clones, about 81% of them present only once. Broader study findings: Donors were assumed by presence/absence analyses to have roughly uniform sequencing depth. Investigators reported approximately 170 TCR beta chains as tied to cytomegalovirus. Earlier results showed most TCR beta V segments being productive about 90% or about 30% of the time.

A note on this clone: Its antigen is currently unknown.

Source material: PBMCs. The rearrangement links TRBV6-6 to TRBJ1-5, with 7 nucleotides matching TRBD1. The clonotype comes from a man aged 35 to 55 in good health and CMV-seronegative. The CDR3 bases are TGTGCCAGCAGTCTACAGGGGATGAATCAGCCCCAGCATTTT. It specifies CASSLQGMNQPQHF.